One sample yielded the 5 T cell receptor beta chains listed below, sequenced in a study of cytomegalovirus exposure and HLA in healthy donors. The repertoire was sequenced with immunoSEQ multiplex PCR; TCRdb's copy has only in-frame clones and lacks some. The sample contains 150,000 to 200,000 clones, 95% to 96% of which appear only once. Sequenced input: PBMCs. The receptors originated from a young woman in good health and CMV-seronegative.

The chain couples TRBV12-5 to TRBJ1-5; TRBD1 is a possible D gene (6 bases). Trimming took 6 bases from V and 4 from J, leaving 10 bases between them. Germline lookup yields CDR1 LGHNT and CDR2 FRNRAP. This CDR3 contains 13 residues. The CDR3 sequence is CASGTGINQPQHF. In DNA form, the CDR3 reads TGTGCTAGTGGCACAGGGATAAATCAGCCCCAGCATTTT.

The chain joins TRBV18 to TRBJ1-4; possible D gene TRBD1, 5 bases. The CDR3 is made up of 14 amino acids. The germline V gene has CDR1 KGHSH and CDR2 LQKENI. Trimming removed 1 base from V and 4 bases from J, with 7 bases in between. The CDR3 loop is CASSPHRNNEKLFF. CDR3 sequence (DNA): TGTGCCAGCTCACCACACAGGAATAATGAAAAACTGTTTTTT.

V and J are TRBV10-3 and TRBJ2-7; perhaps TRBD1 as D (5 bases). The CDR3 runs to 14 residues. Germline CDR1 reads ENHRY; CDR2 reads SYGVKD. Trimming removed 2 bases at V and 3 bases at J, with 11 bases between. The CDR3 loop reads CAISEVRASYEQYF. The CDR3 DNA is TGTGCCATCAGTGAGGTCAGGGCTAGCTACGAGCAGTACTTC.

CDR3: CASSWRGVQGADYNSPLHF. Here the CDR3 DNA reads TGCGCCAGCAGCTGGAGGGGCGTACAGGGGGCCGATTATAATTCACCCCTCCACTTT. This rearrangement joins TRBV5-1 to TRBJ1-6; 9 bases line up with TRBD1. Germline CDR1 and CDR2: SGHRS and YFSETQ. V shed 3 bases, J shed 4 bases, and the junction held 14 bases outside the gene matches. The CDR3 totals 19 residues.

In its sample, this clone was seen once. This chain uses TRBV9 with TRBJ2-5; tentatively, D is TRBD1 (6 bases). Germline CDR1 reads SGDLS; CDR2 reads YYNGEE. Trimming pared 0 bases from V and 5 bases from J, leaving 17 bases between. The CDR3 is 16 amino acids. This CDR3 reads CASSVADGQYRETQYF. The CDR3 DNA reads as TGTGCCAGCAGCGTAGCCGACGGACAGTATCGTGAGACCCAGTACTTC.